This T cell receptor (beta chain) is from a study of CXCR3-negative and CXCR3-positive naive CD8 T cells. General study results and limits: Both of the naive subsets showed about the same high diversity, but memory CD8+ cells had much less. Cryopreservation partially decreased CXCR3 expression, and most assays used fresh PBMCs.

In regard to this clonotype: Its antigen remains unknown.

Researchers sorted a few hundred thousand cells of each CD8+ T cell subset in triplicate. Within the CD8+ T cell compartment, naive cells were CD45RO-CCR7+CD27+CD95-. There are 15 residues in the CDR3. The V gene's germline CDR1 is SGHTA and CDR2 FQGTGA. In preparing the TRB cDNA libraries, 5' RACE with UMI labels was used. Reanalyzing the 5' RACE reads, TCRdb keeps one entry per CDR3 protein, without DNA. The table counts 150,000 or so distinct CDR3 sequences; 0.29% lies in the top ten. This receptor was identified in a human donor in good health. Some clones in this sample may be carry-over from other donors' samples. Sequencing was carried out using naive CXCR3- CD8+ T cells from blood. Subset noted: CD45RO-CCR7+CD27+CD95- naive CD8+ T cells lacking CXCR3 (TNR3-). This chain uses TRBV7-3 with TRBJ2-3; TCRdb selects TRBD2, and the lack of DNA leaves this call unchecked. CDR3 residues: CASSFGSVSTDTQYF.